The 4 T cell receptor beta chains reported below all come from one sample, sequenced in a study of blood T cell repertoires in COVID-19. Produced via immunoSEQ multiplex PCR; TCRdb's table is partial and in-frame only. The table includes over 600,000 clones, around 90% detected once. The sample comprised peripheral blood. The receptors originated from a woman aged 18-29 years with acute or convalescent COVID-19.

V is TRBV5-4 and J is TRBJ1-1; 11 nucleotides agree with TRBD1. The J segment lost 5 bases and the V segment lost 4 bases, leaving 7 bases of the junction unmatched. In germline, CDR1 is SGHNT, CDR2 YYREEE (reference sequence). The CDR3 covers 15 residues. The CDR3 sequence is CASSQDGDRGTEAFF. CDR3 nucleotide sequence: TGTGCCAGCAGCCAGGACGGGGACAGGGGGACTGAAGCTTTCTTT.

This clone was seen just once. The chain uses TRBV19 and TRBJ1-2; D gene unclear. This CDR3 region has 13 residues. Trimming removed 1 base from V and 4 bases from J, with 7 bases in between. CDR1 and CDR2 from the germline V gene are LNHDA and SQIVND (reference sequence). CDR3 bases: TGTGCCAGTAGTATAGGTTCCGGCTATGGCTACACCTTC. Amino acids: CASSIGSGYGYTF.

Written as DNA, the CDR3 is TGTGCCAGCAGTCTTACAGGTTCCTACGAGCAGTACTTC. Its protein is CASSLTGSYEQYF. The chain employs TRBV27 and TRBJ2-7, with D possibly TRBD1 on 5 matching bases. CDR1 and CDR2 from the germline V gene are MNHEY and SMNVEV (reference sequence). Trimming took 5 bases from V and 1 from J, leaving 9 bases between them. The CDR3 is 13 amino acids.

The chain carries TRBV7-6 and TRBJ2-3; 11 nucleotides agree with TRBD2. The CDR3 runs 15 residues. The V segment lost 2 bases and the J segment 6 bases; nucleotides outside the gene matches: 4. Per germline, CDR1 SGHVS and CDR2 FNYEAQ. CDR3 sequence (DNA): TGTGCCAGCAGCTTACCTAGCGGGGGGAGTGATACGCAGTATTTT. Its protein is CASSLPSGGSDTQYF.